This T cell receptor beta chain was profiled in a study of blood T cell repertoires in COVID-19. For the study at large: From T cells, B-cell-depleted T cells, or PBMCs came the material, which was cDNA or gDNA.

The CDR3 loop spans 14 amino acids. Losses at the gene ends were 3 bases for V and 2 bases for J; bases not matched to a gene: 2. Looked up from germline, CDR1 is SGHKS and CDR2 is YYEKEE (reference sequence). Libraries were prepared by immunoSEQ multiplex PCR; TCRdb keeps only in-frame clonotypes and omits some of them. This table holds about 250,000 clones, 88% found once. The V and J genes are TRBV5-5 and TRBJ1-2; 9 bases map to TRBD1. The sample taken for sequencing was peripheral blood. The TCR comes from an elderly man with acute or convalescent COVID-19. The CDR3 region is CASSWTGDNYGYTF. For the CDR3, the DNA is TGTGCCAGCAGCTGGACAGGGGACAACTATGGCTACACCTTC. Based on the CDR3 plus reference TRBV5-5 and TRBJ1-2, the full variable domain is DAGVTQSPTHLIKTRGQQVTLRCSPISGHKSVSWYQQVLGQGPQFIFQYYEKEERGRGNFPDRFSARQFPNYSSELNVNALLLGDSALYLCASSWTGDNYGYTFGSGTRLTVV.